A single sample gave rise to the 10 T cell receptor beta chains below, sequenced in a study. Cells sorted as Tregs were CD4+, CD25+ and CD127-/low. The TRBV12-4/TRBJ1-2 clonotypes were amplified using barcode primers with ligated adaptors. TCRdb reanalysed the multiplex PCR reads using MiXCR and keeps one entry per CDR3 protein. Among approximately 2,600 distinct CDR3 sequences listed, 2% to 2.5% were seen once. Sequencing was performed on tumor-infiltrating Tregs sorted from the breast tumor. The receptors were sampled from a female donor with breast cancer.

This clonotype is classed as medium-sized. V gene TRBV12-3 or TRBV12-4 combines with J gene TRBJ1-2; D call uncertain. This CDR3 has 13 amino acids. The ends were cut back, 7 bases at V and 1 base at J, with 10 bases in the middle. CDR3 in amino acids: CASTREVNYGYTF. DNA for the CDR3: TGTGCCAGCACCCGTGAAGTTAACTATGGCTACACCTTC.

Sample share makes this clonotype medium-sized. The chain joins TRBV12-3 or TRBV12-4 to TRBJ1-2; a weak D match, TRBD1 (5 bases). This CDR3 has 13 residues. Trimming pared 3 bases from V and 5 bases from J, leaving 10 bases between. The CDR3 protein is CASSFNGAYGYTF. The CDR3 coding sequence is TGTGCCAGCAGTTTTAATGGGGCTTATGGCTACACCTTC.

This clonotype is termed medium-sized. V and J are TRBV12-3 or TRBV12-4 and TRBJ1-2, with D possibly TRBD1 on 5 matching bases. V lost 1 base, J lost 8 bases, and 14 bases lay in between. There are 14 residues in the CDR3. The CDR3 is CASSLVDTRYGYTF. DNA of the CDR3: TGTGCCAGCAGTTTAGTGGACACGCGGTACGGCTACACCTTC.

This clonotype is labeled medium-sized. The chain joins TRBV12-3 or TRBV12-4 to TRBJ1-2, with a tentative D call TRBD1 (5 bases). Trimming took 6 bases from V and 7 from J, leaving 18 bases between them. The CDR3 loop spans 14 amino acids. The DNA for the CDR3 is TGTGCCAGCAGCCCCGGGGCAGGGAATTCTGGCTACACCTTC. Translating it yields CASSPGAGNSGYTF.

This clonotype is categorized as medium-sized. V gene TRBV12-3 or TRBV12-4 combines with J gene TRBJ1-2; tentative D call: TRBD1 (5 bases). This CDR3 spans 15 amino acids. V was shortened by 1 base and J by 2 bases, with 11 bases between the two germline ends. The CDR3 DNA is TGTGCCAGCAGTTTAGGAGGGGCGATAAACTATGGCTACACCTTC. It codes for CASSLGGAINYGYTF.

The chain links TRBV12-3 or TRBV12-4 to TRBJ1-2; D ambiguous. The V gene lost 7 bases and the J gene lost 6 bases, with 12 bases spanning the gap. This CDR3 contains 12 residues. The CDR3 reads CASTDHGHGYTF. The CDR3 DNA reads TGTGCCAGCACAGACCACGGGCATGGCTACACCTTC.

This clonotype has a count of ten or more. V usage is TRBV12-3 or TRBV12-4 and J usage is TRBJ1-2; maybe TRBD1 (5 bases). V lost 1 base, J lost 2 bases, and 5 bases lay in between. This CDR3 is 13 amino acids long. CDR3 nucleotides: TGTGCCAGCAGTTTAGGGACAAACTATGGCTACACCTTC. This translates into CASSLGTNYGYTF.

This clonotype is medium-sized in the sample. The J gene is TRBJ1-2, the V gene TRBV12-3 or TRBV12-4, with D possibly TRBD1 on 5 matching bases. Trimming removed 6 bases from V and 4 bases from J, with 15 bases in between. The CDR3 runs to 14 residues. CDR3 amino acids: CASSPGLLGYGYTF. Written as DNA, the CDR3 is TGTGCCAGCAGCCCAGGGTTATTGGGCTATGGCTACACCTTC.

Sample share makes this clonotype medium-sized. The rearrangement joins TRBV12-3 or TRBV12-4 to TRBJ1-2; a possible D gene is TRBD1 (6 bases). The CDR3 sequence is 14 residues long. Deletions cut 7 bases from V and 4 bases from J, with 16 bases between. CDR3 sequence: CASTLSGVGYGYTF. Here the CDR3 DNA reads TGTGCCAGCACCTTGTCAGGGGTAGGCTATGGCTACACCTTC.

This clonotype is labeled medium-sized. The chain carries TRBV12-3 or TRBV12-4 and TRBJ1-2; no reliable D call. The CDR3 is made up of 12 amino acids. Trimming removed 3 bases from V and 5 bases from J, with 7 bases in between. The CDR3: CASSFNRYGYTF. The CDR3 nucleotides are TGTGCCAGCAGTTTCAACAGATATGGCTACACCTTC.